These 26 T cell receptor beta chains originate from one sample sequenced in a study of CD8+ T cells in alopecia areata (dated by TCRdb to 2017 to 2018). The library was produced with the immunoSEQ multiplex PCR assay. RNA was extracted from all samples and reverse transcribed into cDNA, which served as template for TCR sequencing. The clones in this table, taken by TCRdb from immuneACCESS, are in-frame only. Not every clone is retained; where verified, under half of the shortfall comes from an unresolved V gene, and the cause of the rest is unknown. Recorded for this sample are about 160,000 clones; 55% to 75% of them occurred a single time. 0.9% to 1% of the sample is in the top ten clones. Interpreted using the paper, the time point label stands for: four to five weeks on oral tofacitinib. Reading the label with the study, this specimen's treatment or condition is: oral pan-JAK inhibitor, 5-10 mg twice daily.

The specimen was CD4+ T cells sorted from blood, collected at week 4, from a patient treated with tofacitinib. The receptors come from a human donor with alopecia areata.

The CDR3 bases are TGTGCCTGGGCTCAGGGAGGGTCGACTGAAGCTTTCTTT. Its protein is CAWAQGGSTEAFF. This sequence joins TRBV30 and TRBJ1-1; D perhaps matches TRBD1 (5 bases). V dropped 5 bases and J dropped 5 bases, with 15 bases sitting between them. The CDR3 covers 13 residues. Germline CDR1 reads GTSNPN; CDR2 reads SVGIG (reference sequence).

The CDR3 DNA reads as TGTGCCACCAGCGCTGACTACCACGGCACAGATACGCAGTATTTT. Amino acids: CATSADYHGTDTQYF. The rearrangement links TRBV15 to TRBJ2-3, with D tentatively TRBD2 (5 bases). Deletions cut 5 bases from V and 1 base from J, with 13 bases between. From germline, CDR1 is LNHNV and CDR2 YYDKDF (reference sequence). The CDR3 is made up of 15 amino acids.

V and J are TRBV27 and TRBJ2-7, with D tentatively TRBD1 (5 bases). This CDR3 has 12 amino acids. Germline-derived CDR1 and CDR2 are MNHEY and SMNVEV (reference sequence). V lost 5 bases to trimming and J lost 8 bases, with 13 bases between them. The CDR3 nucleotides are TGTGCCAGCAGTCCTGGGGCACCACAGCAGTACTTC. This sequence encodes CASSPGAPQQYF.

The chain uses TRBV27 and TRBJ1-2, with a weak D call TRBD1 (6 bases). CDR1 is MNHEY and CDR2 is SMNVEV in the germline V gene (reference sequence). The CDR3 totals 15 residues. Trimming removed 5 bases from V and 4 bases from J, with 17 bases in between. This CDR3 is CASSPRAGVLYGYTF. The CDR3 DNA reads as TGTGCCAGCAGTCCCCGGGCAGGGGTTCTCTATGGCTACACCTTC.

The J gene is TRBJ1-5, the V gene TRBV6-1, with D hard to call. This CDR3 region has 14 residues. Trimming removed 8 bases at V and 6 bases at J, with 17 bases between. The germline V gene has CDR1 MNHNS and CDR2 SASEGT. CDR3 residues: CASRMGDSGQPQHF. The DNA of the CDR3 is TGTGCCAGCCGGATGGGCGACTCCGGTCAGCCCCAGCATTTT.

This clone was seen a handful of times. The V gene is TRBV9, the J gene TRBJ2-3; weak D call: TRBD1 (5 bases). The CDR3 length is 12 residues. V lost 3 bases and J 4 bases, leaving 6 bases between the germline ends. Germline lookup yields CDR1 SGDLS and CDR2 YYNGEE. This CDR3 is CASSAGPDTQYF. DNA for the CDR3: TGTGCCAGCAGCGCAGGGCCAGATACGCAGTATTTT.

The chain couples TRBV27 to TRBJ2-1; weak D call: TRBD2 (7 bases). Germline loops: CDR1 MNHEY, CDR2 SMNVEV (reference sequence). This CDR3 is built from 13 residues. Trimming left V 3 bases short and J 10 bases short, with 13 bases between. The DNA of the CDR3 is TGTGCCAGCAGTTTCGGGGGGCCAAGGGAGCAGTTCTTC. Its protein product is CASSFGGPREQFF.

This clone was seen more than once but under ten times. CDR3: CASSWDREGVEQYF. CDR3 sequence (DNA): TGTGCCAGCAGTTGGGACAGGGAAGGGGTTGAGCAGTACTTC. The genes are TRBV2 and TRBJ2-7, with 9 nucleotides matching TRBD1. The CDR3 extends over 14 amino acids. V shed 5 bases, J shed 7 bases, and the junction held 9 bases outside the gene matches. Germline CDR1 SNHLY, CDR2 FYNNEI.

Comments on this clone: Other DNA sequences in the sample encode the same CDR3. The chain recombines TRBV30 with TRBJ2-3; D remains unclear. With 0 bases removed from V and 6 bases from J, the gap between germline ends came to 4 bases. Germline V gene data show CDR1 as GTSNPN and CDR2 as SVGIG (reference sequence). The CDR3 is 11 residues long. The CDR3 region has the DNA TGTGCCTGGAGTGTACTGGATACGCAGTATTTT. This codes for CAWSVLDTQYF.

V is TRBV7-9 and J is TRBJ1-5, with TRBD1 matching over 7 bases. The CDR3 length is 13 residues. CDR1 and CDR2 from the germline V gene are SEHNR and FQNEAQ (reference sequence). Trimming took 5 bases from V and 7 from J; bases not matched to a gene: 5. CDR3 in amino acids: CASSPQGEQPQHF. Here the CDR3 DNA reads TGTGCCAGCAGCCCTCAGGGGGAACAGCCCCAGCATTTT.

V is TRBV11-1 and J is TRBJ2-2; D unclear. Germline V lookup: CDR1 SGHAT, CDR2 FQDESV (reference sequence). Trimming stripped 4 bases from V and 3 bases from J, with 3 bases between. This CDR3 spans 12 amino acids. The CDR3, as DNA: TGTGCCAGCAGCTCCTACACCGGGGAGCTGTTTTTT. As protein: CASSSYTGELFF.

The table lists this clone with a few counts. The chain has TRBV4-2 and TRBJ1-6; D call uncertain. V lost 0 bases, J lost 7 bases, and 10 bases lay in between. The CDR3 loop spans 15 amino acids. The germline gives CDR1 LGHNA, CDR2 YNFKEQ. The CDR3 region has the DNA TGTGCCAGCAGCCAAGAGGGCAGCCAGAATTCACCCCTCCACTTT. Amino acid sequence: CASSQEGSQNSPLHF.

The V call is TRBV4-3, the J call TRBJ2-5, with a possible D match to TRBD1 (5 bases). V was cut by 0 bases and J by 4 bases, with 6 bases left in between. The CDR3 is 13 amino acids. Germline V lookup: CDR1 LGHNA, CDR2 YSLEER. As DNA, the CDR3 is TGCGCCAGCAGCCAAGATCAGGGAGAGACCCAGTACTTC. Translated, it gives CASSQDQGETQYF.

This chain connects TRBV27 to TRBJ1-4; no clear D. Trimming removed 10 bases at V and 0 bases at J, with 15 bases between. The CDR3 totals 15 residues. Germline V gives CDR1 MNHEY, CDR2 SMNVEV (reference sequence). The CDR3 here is CATQWTAATNEKLFF. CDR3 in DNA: TGTGCCACCCAATGGACGGCGGCAACTAATGAAAAACTGTTTTTT. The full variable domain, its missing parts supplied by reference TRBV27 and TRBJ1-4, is EAQVTQNPRYLITVTGKKLTVTCSQNMNHEYMSWYRQDPGLGLRQIYYSMNVEVTDKGDVPEGYKVSRKEKRNFPLILESPSPNQTSLYFCATQWTAATNEKLFFGSGTQLSVL.

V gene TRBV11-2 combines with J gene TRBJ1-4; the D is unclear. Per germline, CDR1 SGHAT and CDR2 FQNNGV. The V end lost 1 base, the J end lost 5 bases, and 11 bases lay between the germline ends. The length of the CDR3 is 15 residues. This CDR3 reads CASSLGRQSNEKLFF. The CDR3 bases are TGTGCCAGCAGCTTAGGAAGGCAGAGCAATGAAAAACTGTTTTTT.

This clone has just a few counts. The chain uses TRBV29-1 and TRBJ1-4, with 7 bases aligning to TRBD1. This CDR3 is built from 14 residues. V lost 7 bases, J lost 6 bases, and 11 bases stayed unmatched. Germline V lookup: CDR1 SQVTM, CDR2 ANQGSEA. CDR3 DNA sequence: TGCAGCGCAACCCGACAGGGAGTAGATGAAAAACTGTTTTTT. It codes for CSATRQGVDEKLFF.

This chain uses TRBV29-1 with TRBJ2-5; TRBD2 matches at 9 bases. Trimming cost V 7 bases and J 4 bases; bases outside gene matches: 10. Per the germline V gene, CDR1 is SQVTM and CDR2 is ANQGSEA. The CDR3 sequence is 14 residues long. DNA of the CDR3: TGCAGCGCCCCCAACCCGGGACTAGCAGAGACCCAGTACTTC. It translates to CSAPNPGLAETQYF.

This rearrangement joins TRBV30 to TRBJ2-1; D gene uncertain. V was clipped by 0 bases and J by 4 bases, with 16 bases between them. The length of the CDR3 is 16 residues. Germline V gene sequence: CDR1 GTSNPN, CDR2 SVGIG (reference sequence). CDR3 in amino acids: CAWSVRAVRRYNEQFF. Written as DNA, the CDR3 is TGTGCCTGGAGTGTTCGGGCAGTTAGAAGATACAATGAGCAGTTCTTC.

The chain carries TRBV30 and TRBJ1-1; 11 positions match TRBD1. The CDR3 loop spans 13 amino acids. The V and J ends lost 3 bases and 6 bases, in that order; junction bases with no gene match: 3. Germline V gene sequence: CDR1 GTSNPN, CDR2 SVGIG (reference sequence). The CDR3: CAWSGQGASEAFF. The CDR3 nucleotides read TGTGCCTGGAGCGGACAGGGGGCTTCTGAAGCTTTCTTT.

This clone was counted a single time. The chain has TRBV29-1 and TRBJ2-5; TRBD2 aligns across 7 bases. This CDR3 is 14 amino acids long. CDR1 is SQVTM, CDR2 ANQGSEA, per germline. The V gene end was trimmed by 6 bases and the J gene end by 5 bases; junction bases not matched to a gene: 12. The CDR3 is CSVSGPRGGETQYF. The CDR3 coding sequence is TGCAGCGTGTCGGGACCTCGGGGAGGGGAGACCCAGTACTTC.

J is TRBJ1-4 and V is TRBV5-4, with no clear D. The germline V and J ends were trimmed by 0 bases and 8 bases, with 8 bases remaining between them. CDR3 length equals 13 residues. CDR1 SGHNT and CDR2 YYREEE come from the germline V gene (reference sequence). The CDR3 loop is CASSLEVGEKLFF. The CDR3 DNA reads TGTGCCAGCAGCTTGGAGGTTGGGGAAAAACTGTTTTTT.

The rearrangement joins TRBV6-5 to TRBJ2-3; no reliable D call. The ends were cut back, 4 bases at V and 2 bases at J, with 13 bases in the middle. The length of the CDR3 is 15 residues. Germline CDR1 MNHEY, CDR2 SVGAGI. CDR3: CASSLRPTITDTQYF. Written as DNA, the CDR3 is TGTGCCAGCAGTTTGAGACCGACGATCACAGATACGCAGTATTTT.

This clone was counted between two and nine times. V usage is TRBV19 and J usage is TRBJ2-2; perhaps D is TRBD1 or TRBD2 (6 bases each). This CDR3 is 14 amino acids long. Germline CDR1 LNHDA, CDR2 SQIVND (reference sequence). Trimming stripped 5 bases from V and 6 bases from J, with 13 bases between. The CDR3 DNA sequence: TGTGCCAGTAGTTATCTAGGGGGGCCCGGGGAGCTGTTTTTT. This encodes CASSYLGGPGELFF.

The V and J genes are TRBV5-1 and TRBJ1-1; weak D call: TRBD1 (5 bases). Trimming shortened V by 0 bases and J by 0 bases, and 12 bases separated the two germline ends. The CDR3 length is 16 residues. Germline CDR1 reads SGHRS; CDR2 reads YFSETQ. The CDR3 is CASSLGLQAVNTEAFF. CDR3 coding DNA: TGCGCCAGCAGCTTGGGGCTACAGGCCGTGAACACTGAAGCTTTCTTT. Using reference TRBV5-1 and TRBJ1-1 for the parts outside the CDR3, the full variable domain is KAGVTQTPRYLIKTRGQQVTLSCSPISGHRSVSWYQQTPGQGLQFLFEYFSETQRNKGNFPGRFSGRQFSNSRSEMNVSTLELGDSALYLCASSLGLQAVNTEAFFGQGTRLTVV.

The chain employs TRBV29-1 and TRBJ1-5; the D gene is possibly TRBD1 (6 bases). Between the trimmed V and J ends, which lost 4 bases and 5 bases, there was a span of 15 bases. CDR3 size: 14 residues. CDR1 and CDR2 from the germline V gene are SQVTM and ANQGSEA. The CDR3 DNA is TGCAGCGTTGTTATCAGGGGAGGGGATCAGCCCCAGCATTTT. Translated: CSVVIRGGDQPQHF.

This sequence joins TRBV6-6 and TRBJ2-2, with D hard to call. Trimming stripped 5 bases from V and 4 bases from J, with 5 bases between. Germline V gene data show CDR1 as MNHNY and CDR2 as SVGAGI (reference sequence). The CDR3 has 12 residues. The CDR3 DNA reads TGTGCCAGCAGTCTGGGCACCGGGGAGCTGTTTTTT. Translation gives CASSLGTGELFF.